These 21 T cell receptor beta chains share one sample of origin, sequenced in a study of PD-L1 blockade in urothelial cancer. Some clones are missing from TCRdb's copy, which holds only in-frame ones; the method was immunoSEQ multiplex PCR. The table lists around 42,000 clones, 70% to 85% of them singletons. This specimen was PBMCs, taken around atezolizumab (anti-PD-L1) treatment. The receptors were gathered from a man in his 70s with urothelial cancer.

The rearrangement uses TRBV5-6 and TRBJ1-2; D gene unclear. There are 11 residues in the CDR3. Germline loops: CDR1 SGHDT, CDR2 YYEEEE. V dropped 3 bases and J dropped 11 bases, with 11 bases sitting between them. The CDR3 spells CASSYSRGYTF. The CDR3 coding sequence is TGTGCCAGCAGCTACTCTCGAGGTTACACCTTC.

The chain has TRBV4-2 and TRBJ2-5, with a weak D call TRBD2 (5 bases). CDR1 is LGHNA and CDR2 is YNFKEQ in the germline V gene. V lost 4 bases and J 4 bases, leaving 7 bases between the germline ends. This CDR3 contains 12 residues. The CDR3, as DNA: TGTGCCAGCAGCCCTGGGAGAGAGACCCAGTACTTC. This gives the protein CASSPGRETQYF.

This chain joins TRBV6-1 and TRBJ2-3; a possible D gene is TRBD2 (5 bases). This CDR3 contains 13 residues. The V and J ends lost 7 bases and 6 bases respectively, with 14 bases between them. Germline assignment: CDR1 MNHNS and CDR2 SASEGT. The CDR3 loop is CASKRDLSDTQYF. Here the CDR3 DNA reads TGTGCCAGCAAACGGGATCTATCCGATACGCAGTATTTT.

The rearrangement joins TRBV15 to TRBJ2-1; D may be TRBD2 (6 bases). CDR1 and CDR2 from the germline V gene are LNHNV and YYDKDF (reference sequence). The CDR3 length is 17 residues. V gave up 5 bases and J gave up 5 bases, with 22 bases separating them. The CDR3 reads CATSHPLGGREDNEQFF. The DNA of the CDR3 is TGTGCCACCAGCCATCCGCTGGGAGGAAGGGAAGACAATGAGCAGTTCTTC.

The chain joins TRBV29-1 to TRBJ2-7; TRBD1 aligns across 7 bases. V shed 1 base, J shed 3 bases, and the junction held 0 bases outside the gene matches. This CDR3 spans 12 amino acids. Germline CDR1 is SQVTM and CDR2 is ANQGSEA. DNA of the CDR3: TGCAGCGTTGAAGGGGACAGCTACGAGCAGTACTTC. Translation gives CSVEGDSYEQYF.

The chain employs TRBV5-1 and TRBJ2-7; D uncertain. CDR1 and CDR2 from the germline V gene are SGHRS and YFSETQ. CDR3 length: 13 residues. The germline V and J ends were trimmed by 1 base and 7 bases, with 12 bases remaining between them. The CDR3 coding sequence is TGCGCCAGCAGCTTGAATGGTAGAAGTGAGCAGTACTTC. Translated: CASSLNGRSEQYF. Full variable domain (rest looked up from reference TRBV5-1 and TRBJ2-7): KAGVTQTPRYLIKTRGQQVTLSCSPISGHRSVSWYQQTPGQGLQFLFEYFSETQRNKGNFPGRFSGRQFSNSRSEMNVSTLELGDSALYLCASSLNGRSEQYFGPGTRLTVT.

V usage is TRBV7-6 and J usage is TRBJ2-2; 9 nucleotides line up with TRBD1. Per germline, CDR1 SGHVS and CDR2 FNYEAQ. This CDR3 is 16 amino acids long. V lost 2 bases and J lost 3; bases outside the gene matches: 4. DNA for the CDR3: TGTGCCAGCAGCTTATGGGACAGGGTGGACACCGGGGAGCTGTTTTTT. Amino acids: CASSLWDRVDTGELFF.

This chain joins TRBV6-6 and TRBJ1-5; the D gene is possibly TRBD1 (5 bases). Trimming removed 8 bases at V and 1 base at J, with 15 bases between. The CDR3 runs to 15 residues. Per the germline V gene, CDR1 is MNHNY and CDR2 is SVGAGI (reference sequence). Here the CDR3 reads CASLGQGMSNQPQHF. The DNA for the CDR3 is TGTGCCAGCCTCGGGCAGGGCATGAGCAATCAGCCCCAGCATTTT.

The rearrangement uses TRBV4-2 and TRBJ1-4, with 9 bases aligning to TRBD1. CDR3 length equals 15 residues. The ends lost 3 bases at V and 5 bases at J; junction bases unmatched: 4. Germline V gene data show CDR1 as LGHNA and CDR2 as YNFKEQ. The DNA for the CDR3 is TGTGCCAGCAGCCAGCCGGGACAGGGAAATGAAAAACTGTTTTTT. It is translated as CASSQPGQGNEKLFF.

V and J are TRBV29-1 and TRBJ1-2, with a possible D match to TRBD1 (5 bases). Germline assignment: CDR1 SQVTM and CDR2 ANQGSEA. There are 14 residues in the CDR3. V was cut by 7 bases and J by 2 bases, with 17 bases left in between. The CDR3 DNA reads TGCAGCGCTGGGGCGGTGGACACGAACTATGGCTACACCTTC. Amino acid sequence: CSAGAVDTNYGYTF.

The chain has TRBV28 and TRBJ2-1, with D possibly being TRBD2 (6 bases). The length of the CDR3 is 15 residues. The V end was cut by 6 bases, the J end by 4 bases, with 16 bases between. Per the germline V gene, CDR1 is MDHEN and CDR2 is SYDVKM. The CDR3 reads CASSHGTLLYNEQFF. CDR3 DNA sequence: TGTGCCAGCAGCCATGGGACTTTACTATACAATGAGCAGTTCTTC.

The chain joins TRBV6-1 to TRBJ1-1; D is perhaps TRBD1 (6 bases). The V end was cut by 0 bases, the J end by 6 bases, with 11 bases between. Germline V gene lookup returns CDR1 MNHNS and CDR2 SASEGT. This CDR3 region has 14 residues. CDR3 nucleotides: TGTGCCAGCAGTGAAGCTCACAGGGTCGCTGAAGCTTTCTTT. Protein product: CASSEAHRVAEAFF.

This chain connects TRBV30 to TRBJ1-5; D is unclear. From germline, CDR1 is GTSNPN and CDR2 SVGIG (reference sequence). Trimming shortened V by 0 bases and J by 4 bases, and 7 bases separated the two germline ends. This CDR3 is built from 13 residues. The chain's CDR3 is CAWSVNPNQPQHF. The CDR3, as DNA: TGTGCCTGGAGTGTAAATCCGAATCAGCCCCAGCATTTT.

The rearrangement joins TRBV6-5 to TRBJ2-1, with 13 nucleotides matching TRBD2. CDR1 and CDR2 (germline): MNHEY, SVGAGI. This CDR3 is 16 amino acids long. The J segment lost 10 bases and the V segment lost 2 bases, leaving 8 bases of the junction unmatched. The CDR3 DNA reads as TGTGCCAGCAGTTACCGAGGACTAGCGGGAGCTGGAGAGCAGTTCTTC. As protein: CASSYRGLAGAGEQFF.

The gene calls are TRBV2 and TRBJ2-3; 9 bases align to TRBD2. The CDR3 is 15 residues long. Trimming took 4 bases from V and 5 from J; bases not matched to a gene: 7. CDR1 and CDR2 (germline): SNHLY, FYNNEI. CDR3 in amino acids: CASSVAGEQRDTQYF. The CDR3 DNA reads as TGTGCCAGCAGTGTAGCGGGAGAGCAGAGAGATACGCAGTATTTT.

The chain employs TRBV29-1 and TRBJ1-1, with D perhaps TRBD1 (6 bases). Germline V gene sequence: CDR1 SQVTM, CDR2 ANQGSEA. The CDR3 spans 14 residues. V shed 4 bases and J shed 0 bases, with 12 bases lying between them. CDR3 in amino acids: CSVAYRVLNTEAFF. For the CDR3, the DNA is TGCAGCGTTGCCTACAGGGTTTTGAACACTGAAGCTTTCTTT.

V gene TRBV19 combines with J gene TRBJ2-3; 9 positions agree with TRBD2. The ends lost 5 bases at V and 2 bases at J; junction bases unmatched: 5. In germline, CDR1 is LNHDA, CDR2 SQIVND (reference sequence). The CDR3 extends over 15 amino acids. The CDR3 sequence is CASSWTSEFTDTQYF. The CDR3, as DNA: TGTGCCAGTAGTTGGACTAGCGAGTTCACAGATACGCAGTATTTT.

The CDR3 loop is CASSIRDRVGSYNEQFF. The CDR3, as DNA: TGTGCCAGTAGTATCCGGGACAGGGTAGGATCCTACAATGAGCAGTTCTTC. The chain recombines TRBV19 with TRBJ2-1, with 9 positions matching TRBD1. The CDR3 spans 17 residues. Germline V gene data show CDR1 as LNHDA and CDR2 as SQIVND (reference sequence). Trimming cost V 3 bases and J 1 base; bases outside gene matches: 7.

Here the CDR3 reads CASSPGQGGADTQYF. In DNA form, the CDR3 reads TGTGCCAGCAGCCCGGGACAGGGAGGGGCAGATACGCAGTATTTT. The chain uses TRBV7-2 and TRBJ2-3; 9 bases align to TRBD1. This CDR3 has 15 amino acids. V shed 5 bases, J shed 4 bases, and the junction held 7 bases outside the gene matches. In germline, CDR1 is SGHTA, CDR2 FQGNSA.

This clone was counted a single time. The chain combines TRBV5-1 with TRBJ2-1; 8 positions match TRBD1. The CDR3 extends over 14 amino acids. Germline lookup yields CDR1 SGHRS and CDR2 YFSETQ. Trimming at V came to 7 bases and at J to 2 bases, leaving 5 bases not matched to a gene. CDR3 sequence reads: CASGPGQAYNEQFF. CDR3 bases: TGCGCCAGCGGACCGGGACAGGCCTACAATGAGCAGTTCTTC.

About this clone itself: Compared with germline, one end of the junction differs, possibly owing to a read error. This sequence joins TRBV5-1 and TRBJ2-2; D possibly corresponds to TRBD2 (6 bases). This CDR3 has 15 residues. CDR1 SGHRS and CDR2 YFSETQ come from the germline V gene. CDR3: CASSSDHTYTGGLFF. The CDR3 nucleotides read TGCGCCAGCAGTTCCGACCACACCTACACCGGGGGGCTGTTTTTT.